This TCR beta chain derives from a study of T-cell memory formation after mild COVID-19. Germline V gene sequence: CDR1 SGHDT, CDR2 YYEEEE. The CDR3 length is 18 residues. Trimming took 2 bases from V and 4 from J; bases not matched to a gene: 15. This clonotype was seen many times. TCRdb used MiXCR to reprocess the 5' RACE reads, holding one entry per CDR3 protein. The table includes roughly 150,000 distinct CDR3 sequences, approximately 14% detected once. The sample was PBMCs or a T cell subset sorted from them (not recorded which). The TCR originated in an adult woman who had mild COVID-19 (a few samples of this study predate the infection). Cell type and time point are not known. The V and J genes are TRBV5-6 and TRBJ2-7; 10 bases are shared with TRBD2. In DNA, the CDR3 is TGTGCCAGCAGCTTAGCCAGCGGGAGGGCCGAGGGTAAATACGAGCAGTACTTC. It codes for CASSLASGRAEGKYEQYF. Supplemented by reference TRBV5-6 and TRBJ2-7, the full variable domain reads DAGVTQSPTHLIKTRGQQVTLRCSPKSGHDTVSWYQQALGQGPQFIFQYYEEEERQRGNFPDRFSGHQFPNYSSELNVNALLLGDSALYLCASSLASGRAEGKYEQYFGPGTRLTVT.